This T cell receptor (beta chain) was identified in a study of T-cell memory formation after mild COVID-19. Study as a whole: Most TCR clusters belonged to a single donor.

Whole-study results and caveats: Cross-reactive memory apparently joined, as some responding clones appeared in pre-infection memory. CD4+ contracting clones were mainly CM and EM; CD8+ ones, EMRA.

Points on this clonotype: Its target is not known.

Losses at the gene ends were 8 bases for V and 3 bases for J; bases not matched to a gene: 6. Germline V CDR1 and CDR2: MNHEY, SVGEGT. CDR3 length: 13 residues. From 5'RACE with constant-segment primers came TCR alpha and TCR beta cDNA libraries that carried sample barcodes and UMIs. In TCRdb, the 5' RACE reads were re-called with MiXCR into one record per CDR3 protein. Found here are approximately 150,000 distinct CDR3 sequences, more than 14% of them singletons; the top ten hold around 14%. The source of this sequence is an adult woman who had mild COVID-19 (a few samples of this study predate the infection). Cell type and time point are not known. Sequenced sample: PBMCs or a T cell subset sorted from them (not recorded which). The J gene is TRBJ2-7, the V gene TRBV6-2 or TRBV6-3, with 8 bases fitting TRBD1. CDR3 sequence: CASWTGKDYEQYF. Here the CDR3 DNA reads TGTGCCAGCTGGACAGGGAAAGACTACGAGCAGTACTTC.